This TCR beta chain was recorded in a study of T cells in Graves' hyperthyroidism and ophthalmopathy. Study-level points and caveats: The model predicted ophthalmopathy a median about 6.6 months before onset.

In the case of this clonotype: Its antigen remains unknown.

The TCR beta CDR3 regions underwent amplification using RNA transcripts as the source. Primed by the HTBI set, a first-round RT-PCR was run on the TCR CDR3. TCRdb re-derived calls from the multiplex PCR reads in MiXCR, one entry per CDR3 protein. The sample lists 300,000 to 350,000 distinct CDR3 sequences, roughly 20% occurring once. V lost 5 bases and J lost 7; bases outside the gene matches: 12. The germline V gene has CDR1 GTSNPN and CDR2 SVGIG (reference sequence). The CDR3 totals 16 residues. No progression to ophthalmopathy during 18 months of follow-up defined stable disease. 9.5 to 10 ml fresh peripheral blood yielded the PBMCs.

This receptor was taken from a woman between 45 and 60 years old with Graves' hyperthyroidism. Sequenced sample: blood. The V gene is TRBV30, the J gene TRBJ1-6, with 9 bases matching TRBD1. For the CDR3, the DNA is TGTGCCTGGGAACAGGGGGCGACGTTCATGAATTCACCCCTCCACTTT. Residues: CAWEQGATFMNSPLHF.